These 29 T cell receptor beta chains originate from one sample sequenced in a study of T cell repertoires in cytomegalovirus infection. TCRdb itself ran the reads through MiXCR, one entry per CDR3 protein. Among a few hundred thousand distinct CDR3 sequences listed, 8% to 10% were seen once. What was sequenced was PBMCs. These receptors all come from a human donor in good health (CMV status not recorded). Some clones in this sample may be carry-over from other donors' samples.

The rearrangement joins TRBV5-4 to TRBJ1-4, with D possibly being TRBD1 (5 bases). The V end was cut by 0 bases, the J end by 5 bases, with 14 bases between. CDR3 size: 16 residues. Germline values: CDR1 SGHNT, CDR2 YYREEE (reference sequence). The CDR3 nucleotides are TGTGCCAGCAGCTTGGACCTGGGGACCAGGAATGAAAAACTGTTTTTT. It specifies CASSLDLGTRNEKLFF.

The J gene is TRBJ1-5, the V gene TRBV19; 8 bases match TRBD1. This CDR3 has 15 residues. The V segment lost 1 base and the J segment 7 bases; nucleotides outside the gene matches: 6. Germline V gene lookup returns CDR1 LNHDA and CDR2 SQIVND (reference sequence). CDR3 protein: CASSIGGRGRQPQHF. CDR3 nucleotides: TGTGCCAGTAGTATAGGAGGCAGGGGGCGACAGCCCCAGCATTTT.

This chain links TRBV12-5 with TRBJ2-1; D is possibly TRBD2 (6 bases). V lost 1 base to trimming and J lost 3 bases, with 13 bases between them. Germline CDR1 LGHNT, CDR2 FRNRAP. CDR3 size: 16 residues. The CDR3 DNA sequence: TGTGCTAGTGGTTTGGGGACCTTGGGGGGCTACAATGAGCAGTTCTTC. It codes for CASGLGTLGGYNEQFF.

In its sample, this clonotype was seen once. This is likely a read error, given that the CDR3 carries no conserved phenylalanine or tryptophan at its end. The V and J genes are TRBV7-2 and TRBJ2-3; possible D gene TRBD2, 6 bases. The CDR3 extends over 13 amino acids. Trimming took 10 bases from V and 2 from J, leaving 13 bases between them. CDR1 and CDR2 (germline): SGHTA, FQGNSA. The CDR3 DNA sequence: TGTGCCACCCACGGGGGTTTCACAGATACGCAGTATTTA. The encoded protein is CATHGGFTDTQYL.

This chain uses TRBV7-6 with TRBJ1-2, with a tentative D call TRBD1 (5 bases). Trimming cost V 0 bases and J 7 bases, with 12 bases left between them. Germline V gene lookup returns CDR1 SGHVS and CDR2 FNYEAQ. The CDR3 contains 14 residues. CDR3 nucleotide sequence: TGTGCCAGCAGCTTAGCAGGGGTCGGGAGTGGCTACACCTTC. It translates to CASSLAGVGSGYTF. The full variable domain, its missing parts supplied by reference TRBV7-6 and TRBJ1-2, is GAGVSQSPRYKVTKRGQDVALRCDPISGHVSLYWYRQALGQGPEFLTYFNYEAQQDKSGLPNDRFSAERPEGSISTLTIQRTEQRDSAMYRCASSLAGVGSGYTFGSGTRLTVV.

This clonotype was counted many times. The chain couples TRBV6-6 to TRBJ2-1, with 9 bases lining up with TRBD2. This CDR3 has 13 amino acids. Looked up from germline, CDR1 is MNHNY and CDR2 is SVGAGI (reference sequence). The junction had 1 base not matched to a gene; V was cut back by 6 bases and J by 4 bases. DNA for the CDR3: TGTGCCAGCAGGGCGGGGGGGTACAATGAGCAGTTCTTC. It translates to CASRAGGYNEQFF.

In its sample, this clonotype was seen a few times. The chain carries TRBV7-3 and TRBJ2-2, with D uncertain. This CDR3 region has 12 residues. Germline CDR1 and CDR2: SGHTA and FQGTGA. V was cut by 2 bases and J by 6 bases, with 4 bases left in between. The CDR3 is CASSLHPGELFF. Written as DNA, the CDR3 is TGTGCCAGCAGCTTACACCCCGGGGAGCTGTTTTTT.

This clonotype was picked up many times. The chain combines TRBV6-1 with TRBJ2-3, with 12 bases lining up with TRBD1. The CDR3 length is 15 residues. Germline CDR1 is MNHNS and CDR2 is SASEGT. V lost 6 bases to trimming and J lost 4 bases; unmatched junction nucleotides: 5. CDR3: CASRGGTGGPDTQYF. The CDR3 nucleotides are TGTGCCAGCAGAGGGGGGACAGGGGGCCCAGATACGCAGTATTTT.

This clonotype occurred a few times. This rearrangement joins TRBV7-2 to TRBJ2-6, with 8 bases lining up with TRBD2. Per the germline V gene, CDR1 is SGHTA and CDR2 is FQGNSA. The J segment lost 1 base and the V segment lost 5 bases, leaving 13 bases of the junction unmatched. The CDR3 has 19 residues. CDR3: CASSMSAGGYGSGANVLTF. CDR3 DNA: TGTGCCAGCAGCATGTCCGCGGGGGGCTATGGTTCTGGGGCCAACGTCCTGACTTTC.

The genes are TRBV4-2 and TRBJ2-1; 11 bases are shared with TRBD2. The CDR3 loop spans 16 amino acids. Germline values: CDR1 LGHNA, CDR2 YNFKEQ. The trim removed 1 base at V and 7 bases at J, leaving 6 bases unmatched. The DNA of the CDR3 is TGTGCCAGCAGCCAAGTAACTAGCGGGAGAGGGAATGAGCAGTTCTTC. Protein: CASSQVTSGRGNEQFF.

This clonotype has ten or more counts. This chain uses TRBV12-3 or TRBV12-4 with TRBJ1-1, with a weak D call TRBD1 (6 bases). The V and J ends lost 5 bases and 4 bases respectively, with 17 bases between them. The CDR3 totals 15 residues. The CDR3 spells CASSPRPQGSTEAFF. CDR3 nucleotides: TGTGCCAGCAGTCCCCGGCCACAGGGTAGCACTGAAGCTTTCTTT.

CDR3 nucleotides: TGTGCCAGCAGCGACCAGGAGGTCCCGAGGAACACTGAAGCTTTCTTT. The encoded protein is CASSDQEVPRNTEAFF. The chain has TRBV25-1 and TRBJ1-1; D unresolved. Trimming removed 6 bases at V and 1 base at J, with 18 bases between. Germline V lookup: CDR1 MGHDK, CDR2 SYGVNS. The CDR3 sequence is 16 residues long.

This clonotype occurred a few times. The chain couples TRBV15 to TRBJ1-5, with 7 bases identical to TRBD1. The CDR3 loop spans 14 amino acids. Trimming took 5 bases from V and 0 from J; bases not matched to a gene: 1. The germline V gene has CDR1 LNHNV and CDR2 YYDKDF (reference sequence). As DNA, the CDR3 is TGTGCCACCAGCCCAGGGGGTAGCAATCAGCCCCAGCATTTT. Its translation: CATSPGGSNQPQHF.

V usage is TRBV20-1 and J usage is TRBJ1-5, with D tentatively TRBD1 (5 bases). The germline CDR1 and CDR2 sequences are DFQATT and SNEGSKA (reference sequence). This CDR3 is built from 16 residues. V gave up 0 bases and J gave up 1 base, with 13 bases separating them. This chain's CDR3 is CSAREGAGTSNQPQHF. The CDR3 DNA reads TGCAGTGCTAGAGAAGGGGCAGGCACCAGCAATCAGCCCCAGCATTTT.

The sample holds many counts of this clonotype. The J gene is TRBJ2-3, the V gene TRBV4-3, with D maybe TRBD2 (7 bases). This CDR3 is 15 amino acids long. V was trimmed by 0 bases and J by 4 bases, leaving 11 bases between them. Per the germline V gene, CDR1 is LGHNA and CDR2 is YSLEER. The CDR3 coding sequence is TGCGCCAGCAGCCAAGACTGGGGGGGGCCAGATACGCAGTATTTT. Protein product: CASSQDWGGPDTQYF.

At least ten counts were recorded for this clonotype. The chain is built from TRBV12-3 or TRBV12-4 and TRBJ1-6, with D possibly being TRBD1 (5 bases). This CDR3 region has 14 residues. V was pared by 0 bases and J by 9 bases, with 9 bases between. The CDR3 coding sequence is TGTGCCAGCAGTTTAGCGGGTAGGGGTTCACCCCTCCACTTT. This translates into CASSLAGRGSPLHF.

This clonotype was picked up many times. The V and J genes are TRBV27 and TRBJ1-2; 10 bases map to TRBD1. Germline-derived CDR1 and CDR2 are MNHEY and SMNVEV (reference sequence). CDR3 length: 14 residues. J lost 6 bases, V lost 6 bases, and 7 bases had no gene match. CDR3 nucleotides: TGTGCCAGCAGGAAAACAGGGACAGGGGATGGCTACACCTTC. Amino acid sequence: CASRKTGTGDGYTF.

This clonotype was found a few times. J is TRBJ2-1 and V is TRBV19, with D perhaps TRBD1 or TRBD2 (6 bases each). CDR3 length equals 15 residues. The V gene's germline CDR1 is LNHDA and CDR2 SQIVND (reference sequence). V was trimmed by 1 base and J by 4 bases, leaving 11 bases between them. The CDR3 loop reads CASSIGRGRYNEQFF. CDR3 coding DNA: TGTGCCAGTAGTATAGGACGGGGGCGTTACAATGAGCAGTTCTTC.

The CDR3 loop reads CASSLGGLAADTQYF. The CDR3 DNA reads as TGTGCCAGCAGTTTAGGGGGGCTAGCAGCAGATACGCAGTATTTT. The chain is built from TRBV12-3 or TRBV12-4 and TRBJ2-3, with D perhaps TRBD1 (6 bases). The CDR3 contains 15 residues. The V gene lost 1 base and the J gene lost 4 bases, with 12 bases spanning the gap.

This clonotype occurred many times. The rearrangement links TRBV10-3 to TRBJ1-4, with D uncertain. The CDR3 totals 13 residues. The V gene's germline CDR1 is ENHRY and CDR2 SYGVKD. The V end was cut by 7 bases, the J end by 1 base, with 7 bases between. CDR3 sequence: CAIKAGTNEKLFF. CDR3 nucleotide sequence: TGTGCCATCAAGGCGGGAACTAATGAAAAACTGTTTTTT.

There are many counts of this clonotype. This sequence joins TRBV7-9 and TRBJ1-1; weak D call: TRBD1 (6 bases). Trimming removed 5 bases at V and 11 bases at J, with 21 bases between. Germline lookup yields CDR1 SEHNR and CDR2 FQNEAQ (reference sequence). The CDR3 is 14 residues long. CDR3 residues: CASSKQGSSKGAFF. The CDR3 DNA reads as TGTGCCAGCAGCAAACAGGGATCCTCTAAAGGGGCTTTCTTT.

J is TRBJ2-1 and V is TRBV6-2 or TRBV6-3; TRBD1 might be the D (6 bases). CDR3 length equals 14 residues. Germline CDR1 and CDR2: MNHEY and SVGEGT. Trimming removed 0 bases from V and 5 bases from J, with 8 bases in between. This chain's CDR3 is CASSYSQGNNEQFF. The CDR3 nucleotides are TGTGCCAGCAGTTACTCGCAGGGGAACAATGAGCAGTTCTTC.

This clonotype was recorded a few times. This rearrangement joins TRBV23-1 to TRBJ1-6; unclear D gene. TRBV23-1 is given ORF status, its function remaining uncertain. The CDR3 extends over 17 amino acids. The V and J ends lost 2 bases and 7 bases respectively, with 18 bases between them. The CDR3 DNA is TGCGCCAGCAGTCAAGGAACCGGGATTCCCCACAATTCACCCCTCCACTTT. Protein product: CASSQGTGIPHNSPLHF.

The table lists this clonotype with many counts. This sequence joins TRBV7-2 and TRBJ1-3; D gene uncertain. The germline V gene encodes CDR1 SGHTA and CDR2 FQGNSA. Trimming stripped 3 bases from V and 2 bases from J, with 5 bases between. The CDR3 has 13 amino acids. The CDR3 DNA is TGTGCCAGCAGCTTGCACACTGGAAACACCATATATTTT. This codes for CASSLHTGNTIYF.

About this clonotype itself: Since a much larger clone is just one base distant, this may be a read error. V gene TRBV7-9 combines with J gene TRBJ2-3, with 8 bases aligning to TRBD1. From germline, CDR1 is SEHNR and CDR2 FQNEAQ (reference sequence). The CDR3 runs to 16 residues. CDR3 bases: TGTGGCAGCAGCTCCTCAGACAGGGGAAGCACAGATACGCAGTATTTT. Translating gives CGSSSSDRGSTDTQYF.

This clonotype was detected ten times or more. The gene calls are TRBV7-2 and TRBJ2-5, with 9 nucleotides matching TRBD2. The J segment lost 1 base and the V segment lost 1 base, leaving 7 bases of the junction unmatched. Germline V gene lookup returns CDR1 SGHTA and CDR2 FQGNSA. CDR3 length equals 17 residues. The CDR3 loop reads CASSLVGSGRPQETQYF. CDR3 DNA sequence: TGTGCCAGCAGCTTAGTTGGTAGCGGGAGACCCCAAGAGACCCAGTACTTC.

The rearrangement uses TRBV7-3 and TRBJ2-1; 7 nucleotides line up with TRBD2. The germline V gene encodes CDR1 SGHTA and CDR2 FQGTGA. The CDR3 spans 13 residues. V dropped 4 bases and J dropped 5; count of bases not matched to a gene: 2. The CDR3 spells CASSWGRDNEQFF. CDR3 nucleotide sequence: TGTGCCAGCAGCTGGGGGAGGGACAATGAGCAGTTCTTC.

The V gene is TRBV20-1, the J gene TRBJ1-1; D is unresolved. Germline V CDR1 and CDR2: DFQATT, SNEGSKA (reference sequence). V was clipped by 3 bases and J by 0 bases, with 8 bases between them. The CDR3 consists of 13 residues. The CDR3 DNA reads TGCAGTGCTAGTAGGCAGCTGAACACTGAAGCTTTCTTT. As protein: CSASRQLNTEAFF.

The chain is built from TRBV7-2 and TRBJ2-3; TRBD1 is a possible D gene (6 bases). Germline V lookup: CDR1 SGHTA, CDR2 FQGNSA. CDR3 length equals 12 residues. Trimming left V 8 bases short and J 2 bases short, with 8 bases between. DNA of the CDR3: TGTGCCAGCGGGGGCTACACAGATACGCAGTATTTT. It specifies CASGGYTDTQYF.